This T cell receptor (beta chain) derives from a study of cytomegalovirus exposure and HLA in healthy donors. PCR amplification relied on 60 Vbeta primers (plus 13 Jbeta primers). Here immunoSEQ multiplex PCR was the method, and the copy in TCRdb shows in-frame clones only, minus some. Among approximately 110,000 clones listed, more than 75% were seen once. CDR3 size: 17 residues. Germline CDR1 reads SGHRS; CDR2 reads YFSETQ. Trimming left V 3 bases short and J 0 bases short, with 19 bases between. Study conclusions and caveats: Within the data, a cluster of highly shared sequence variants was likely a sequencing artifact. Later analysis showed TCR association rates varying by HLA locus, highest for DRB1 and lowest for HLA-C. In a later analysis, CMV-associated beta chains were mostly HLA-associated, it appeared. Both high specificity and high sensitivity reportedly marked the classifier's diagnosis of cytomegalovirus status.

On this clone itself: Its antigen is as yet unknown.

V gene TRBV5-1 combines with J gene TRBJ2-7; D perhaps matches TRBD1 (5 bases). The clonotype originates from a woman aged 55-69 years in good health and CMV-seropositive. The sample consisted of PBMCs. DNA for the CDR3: TGCGCCAGCAGCTGGGCCCCATTGACAGAGAACTCCTACGAGCAGTACTTC. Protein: CASSWAPLTENSYEQYF.